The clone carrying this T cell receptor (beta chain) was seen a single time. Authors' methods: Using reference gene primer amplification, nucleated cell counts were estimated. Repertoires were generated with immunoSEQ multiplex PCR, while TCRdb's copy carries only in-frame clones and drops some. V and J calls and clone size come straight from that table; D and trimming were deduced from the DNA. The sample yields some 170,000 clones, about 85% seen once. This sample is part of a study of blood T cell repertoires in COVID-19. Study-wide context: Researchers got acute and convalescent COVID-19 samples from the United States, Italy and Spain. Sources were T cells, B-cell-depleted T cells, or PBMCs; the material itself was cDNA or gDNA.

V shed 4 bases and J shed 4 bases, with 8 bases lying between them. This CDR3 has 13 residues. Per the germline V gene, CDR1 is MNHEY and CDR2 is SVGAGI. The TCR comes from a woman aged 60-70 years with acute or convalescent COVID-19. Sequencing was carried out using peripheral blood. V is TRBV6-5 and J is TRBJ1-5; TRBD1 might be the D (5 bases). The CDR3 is CASSWQGNQPQHF. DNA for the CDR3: TGTGCCAGCAGTTGGCAGGGTAATCAGCCCCAGCATTTT.